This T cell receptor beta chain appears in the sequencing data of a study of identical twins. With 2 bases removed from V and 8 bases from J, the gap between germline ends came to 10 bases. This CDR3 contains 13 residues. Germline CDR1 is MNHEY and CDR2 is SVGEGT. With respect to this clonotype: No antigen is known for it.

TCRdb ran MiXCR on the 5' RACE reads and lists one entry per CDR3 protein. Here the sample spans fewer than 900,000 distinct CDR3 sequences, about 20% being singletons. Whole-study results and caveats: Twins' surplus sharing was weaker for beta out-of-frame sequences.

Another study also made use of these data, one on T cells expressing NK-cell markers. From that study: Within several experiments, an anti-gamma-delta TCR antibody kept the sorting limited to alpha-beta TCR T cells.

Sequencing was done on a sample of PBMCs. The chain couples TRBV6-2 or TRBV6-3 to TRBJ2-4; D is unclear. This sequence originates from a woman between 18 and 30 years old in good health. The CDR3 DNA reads TGTGCCAGCAGTTACCTAGGTTCGGACATTCAGTACTTC. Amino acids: CASSYLGSDIQYF.